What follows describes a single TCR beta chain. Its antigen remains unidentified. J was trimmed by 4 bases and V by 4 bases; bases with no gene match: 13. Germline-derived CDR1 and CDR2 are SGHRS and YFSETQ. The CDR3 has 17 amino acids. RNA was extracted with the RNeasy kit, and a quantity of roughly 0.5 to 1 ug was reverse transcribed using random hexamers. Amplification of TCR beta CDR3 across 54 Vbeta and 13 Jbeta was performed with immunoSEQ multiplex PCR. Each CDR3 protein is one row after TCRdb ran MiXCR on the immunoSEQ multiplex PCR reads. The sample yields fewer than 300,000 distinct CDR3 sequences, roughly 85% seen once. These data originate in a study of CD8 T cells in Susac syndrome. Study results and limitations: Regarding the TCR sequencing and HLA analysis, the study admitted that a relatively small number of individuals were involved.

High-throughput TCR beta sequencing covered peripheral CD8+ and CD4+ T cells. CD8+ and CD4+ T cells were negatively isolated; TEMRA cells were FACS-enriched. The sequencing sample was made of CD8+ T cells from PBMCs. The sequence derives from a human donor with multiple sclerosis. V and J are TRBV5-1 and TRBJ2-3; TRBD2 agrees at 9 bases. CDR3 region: CASSPPLIAGEADTQYF. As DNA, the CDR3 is TGCGCCAGCAGCCCCCCTCTTATAGCGGGAGAGGCAGATACGCAGTATTTT.